Detailed here is one T cell receptor beta chain. Its antigen target is currently unknown. Per-base quality was not reported, and no clone a single base away is much larger than it. The data originate from a study of blood T cell repertoires in COVID-19 (TCRdb year 2020). In terms of the full investigation: Samples from collaborators originated in the United States, Italy and Spain and spanned both the acute and convalescent phases of COVID-19. The prospective study material was composed of cDNA or gDNA derived from T cells, B-cell-depleted T cells, or PBMCs. The dataset comprised deeply sampled blood TCRbeta repertoires from subjects exposed to, actively infected with, or recovered from COVID-19. The repertoires were released in a freely available public database intended as a resource for research on the immune response to SARS-CoV-2. The samples were drawn from two sources: the first 160 participants of the ongoing ImmuneRACE study, and 1,200 or so subjects contributed by 6 global collaborators. Sample metadata almost always included a de-identified subject ID, COVID-19 status, age in years and sex. Where HLA class I and class II types were available, the types were taken from metadata supplied by the sample provider, not from assay-based typing.

The germline V gene sets CDR1 to MNHEY and CDR2 to SVGEGT. Spanning cysteine to phenylalanine, the CDR3 consists of 12 amino acids. The sequence is cut down to CDR3 DNA, 36 bases in frame from base 1. Cut back by 5 bases and 3 bases, the V and J ends lie 8 bases apart. The collaborating institutions used their own protocols to collect whole blood in K2EDTA tubes. Collaborator samples were shipped for TCRbeta analysis as frozen whole blood, isolated PBMCs, or DNA extracted from either sample type. What the authors observed across the whole study: Clinical and demographic metadata were provided uncurated, with the amount varying by source and participant.

The immunoSEQ Assay, a bias-controlled multiplex PCR, was used to amplify TCRbeta CDR3 regions from genomic DNA. The authors processed their data as follows. Within the assay, amplification of reference gene primers was used to estimate how many nucleated cells each sample contained. Sequence reads were collapsed and filtered to measure the absolute abundance of every unique TCRbeta CDR3 rearrangement. Productive Simpson clonality was computed per sample as the square root of Simpson's diversity index over productive rearrangements. TCRdb carries this immuneACCESS record with in-frame sequences only. Its versions omit some clonotypes, under half of them owing to an unresolved V gene in the studies checked, with the rest unexplained. For V, J and clone size, that table is used; D and trimming come from the DNA. Here the sample has about 23,000 clones; roughly 90% occur a single time. The ten largest make up about 6.5% of the sample.

This clonotype was obtained from a woman of 80 years or more with active COVID-19. The sequencing sample was made of peripheral blood. The sequence links TRBV6-2 or TRBV6-3 to TRBJ2-7; the D gene cannot be named for sure. The sequenced DNA is TGTGCCAGCAGTCTGGCTCTCTACGAGCAGTACTTC. It translates as CASSLALYEQYF.